In its sample, the clone carrying this T cell receptor beta chain was seen many times. What it binds is not known. The data derive from a study of Graves' ophthalmopathy and Graves' hyperthyroidism. General observations from the study: It was with approximately 69% sensitivity and about 72% specificity that the model predicted ophthalmopathy progression.

V lost 1 base and J 0 bases, leaving 10 bases between the germline ends. From germline, CDR1 is SQVTM and CDR2 ANQGSEA. CDR3 length equals 15 residues. Amplification from RNA transcripts yielded the TCR beta CDR3 regions. First-round RT-PCR used HTBI primers; second-round multiplex PCR followed. In TCRdb, the multiplex PCR reads were re-called with MiXCR into one record per CDR3 protein. Of hundreds of thousands of distinct CDR3 sequences detected, around 21% appear once; the ten largest clones hold roughly 3%. J is TRBJ1-3 and V is TRBV29-1; no firm D call. The sample was peripheral blood. This receptor was obtained from a woman younger than 30 with stable Graves' hyperthyroidism. CDR3: CSVEGGASSGNTIYF. CDR3 DNA: TGCAGCGTTGAAGGTGGCGCCAGCTCTGGAAACACCATATATTTT.